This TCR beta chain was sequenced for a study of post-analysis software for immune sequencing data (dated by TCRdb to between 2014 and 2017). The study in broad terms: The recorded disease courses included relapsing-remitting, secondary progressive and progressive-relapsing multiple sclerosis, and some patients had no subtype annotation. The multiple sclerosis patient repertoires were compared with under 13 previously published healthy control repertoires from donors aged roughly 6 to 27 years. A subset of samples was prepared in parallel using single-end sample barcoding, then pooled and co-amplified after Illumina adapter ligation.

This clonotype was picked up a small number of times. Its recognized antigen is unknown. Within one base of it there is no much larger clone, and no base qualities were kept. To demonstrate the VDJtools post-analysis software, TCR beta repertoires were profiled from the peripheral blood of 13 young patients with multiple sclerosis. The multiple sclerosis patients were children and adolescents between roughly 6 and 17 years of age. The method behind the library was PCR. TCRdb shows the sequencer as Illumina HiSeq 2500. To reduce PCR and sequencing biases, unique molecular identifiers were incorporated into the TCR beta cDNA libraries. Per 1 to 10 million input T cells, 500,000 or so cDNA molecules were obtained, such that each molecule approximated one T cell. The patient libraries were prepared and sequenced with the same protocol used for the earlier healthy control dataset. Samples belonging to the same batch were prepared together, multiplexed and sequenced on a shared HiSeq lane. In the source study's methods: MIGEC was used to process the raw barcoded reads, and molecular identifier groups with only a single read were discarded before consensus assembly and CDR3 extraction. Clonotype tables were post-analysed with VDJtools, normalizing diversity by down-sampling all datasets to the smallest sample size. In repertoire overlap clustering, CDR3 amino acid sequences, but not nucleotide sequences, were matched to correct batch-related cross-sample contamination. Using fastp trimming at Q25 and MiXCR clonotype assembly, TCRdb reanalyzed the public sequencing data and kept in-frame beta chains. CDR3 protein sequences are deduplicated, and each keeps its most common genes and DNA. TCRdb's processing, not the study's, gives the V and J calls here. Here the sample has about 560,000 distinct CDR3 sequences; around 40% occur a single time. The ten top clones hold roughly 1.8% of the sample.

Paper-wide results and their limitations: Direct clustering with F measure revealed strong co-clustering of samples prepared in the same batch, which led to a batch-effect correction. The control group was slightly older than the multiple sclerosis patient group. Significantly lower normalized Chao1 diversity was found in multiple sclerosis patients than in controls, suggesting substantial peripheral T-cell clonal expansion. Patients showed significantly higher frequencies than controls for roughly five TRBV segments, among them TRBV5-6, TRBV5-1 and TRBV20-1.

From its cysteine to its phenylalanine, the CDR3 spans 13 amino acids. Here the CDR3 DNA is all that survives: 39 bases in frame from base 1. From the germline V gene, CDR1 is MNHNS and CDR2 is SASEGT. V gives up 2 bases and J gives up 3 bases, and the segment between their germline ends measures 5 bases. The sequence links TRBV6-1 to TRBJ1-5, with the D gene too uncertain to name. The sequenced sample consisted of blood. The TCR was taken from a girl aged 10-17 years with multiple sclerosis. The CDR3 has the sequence CASSETLNQPQHF. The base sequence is TGTGCCAGCAGTGAAACGCTCAATCAGCCCCAGCATTTT.